What follows describes a single TCR beta chain. Its antigen is still unknown. The source of the sample is a study of graft-versus-host responses after intestinal transplantation. Whole-study results and caveats: Detected in recipient marrow were GvH clones, some of which were first observed in ileum or blood. In patients with graft-donor T cell macrochimerism, allograft graft-versus-host to host-versus-graft clonal ratios were high. Maximum circulating GvH clone levels tracked with early post-transplant HvG decreases.

Measured with immunoSEQ multiplex PCR; TCRdb has only the in-frame clones, and not every one. The sample has around 97,000 clones, roughly 93% seen once. This receptor was obtained from a human donor who received an intestinal transplant. Material: unstimulated CD8+ T cells sorted from spleen or lymph node cells, obtained before intestinal transplant.

The CDR3 reads CASSSAGELFF. Here the CDR3 DNA reads TGTGCCAGCAGTTCCGCCGGGGAGCTGTTTTTT. The chain employs TRBV6-5 and TRBJ2-2; D remains ambiguous. Germline values: CDR1 MNHEY, CDR2 SVGAGI. The CDR3 loop spans 11 amino acids. The V end was cut by 4 bases, the J end by 6 bases, with 3 bases between.